The next 17 T cell receptor beta chains were all read from a single sample in a study of high-grade serous ovarian cancer treatment subgroups. Tumor tissue was taken before any definitive surgery or chemotherapy was given. Sequenced by immunoSEQ multiplex PCR; TCRdb stores in-frame clones only, minus some. Of 19,000 or so clones in the sample, around 80% were seen once. Sample: tumor tissue. Source of these receptors: a human donor with high-grade serous ovarian cancer.

With respect to this clone: Other nucleotide sequences from this sample produce the same CDR3. The rearrangement joins TRBV10-3 to TRBJ2-1; possibly TRBD2 for D (5 bases). The CDR3 runs 16 residues. V lost 0 bases and J lost 2, with 11 bases in between. The germline V gene has CDR1 ENHRY and CDR2 SYGVKD. The CDR3 DNA reads TGTGCCATCAGTGAGTCGGGCGGGCGCCCCTACAATGAGCAGTTCTTC. Translated, it gives CAISESGGRPYNEQFF.

The DNA of the CDR3 is TGTGCCAGCAGCTTACAGGTTGCGGATACGCAGTATTTT. It is translated as CASSLQVADTQYF. The V and J genes are TRBV7-2 and TRBJ2-3; D gene unclear. V dropped 2 bases and J dropped 6 bases, with 9 bases sitting between them. Germline CDR1 reads SGHTA; CDR2 reads FQGNSA. This CDR3 is built from 13 residues.

This clone has only a few counts. V usage is TRBV7-9 and J usage is TRBJ2-7, with D perhaps assigned TRBD1 or TRBD2 (5 bases each). Germline V gene data show CDR1 as SEHNR and CDR2 as FQNEAQ (reference sequence). The CDR3 consists of 14 residues. With 5 bases removed from V and 2 bases from J, the gap between germline ends came to 13 bases. The CDR3 here is CASSPWDATYEQYF. The CDR3 DNA reads as TGTGCCAGCAGCCCCTGGGACGCTACCTACGAGCAGTACTTC.

This sequence joins TRBV4-3 and TRBJ2-1; D is unclear. V shed 0 bases and J shed 4 bases, with 13 bases lying between them. Germline V lookup: CDR1 LGHNA, CDR2 YSLEER. CDR3 length: 16 residues. The CDR3 protein is CASSQEGRARYNEQFF. The CDR3 DNA follows: TGCGCCAGCAGCCAAGAAGGACGGGCTAGATACAATGAGCAGTTCTTC.

This chain joins TRBV28 and TRBJ1-4; 8 bases agree with TRBD1. The CDR3 length is 14 residues. Trimming removed 6 bases from V and 7 bases from J; junction bases left unmatched: 7. CDR1 and CDR2 (germline): MDHEN, SYDVKM. The CDR3 sequence is CASRRQGPGEKLFF. CDR3 bases: TGTGCCAGCAGGAGACAGGGGCCGGGTGAAAAACTGTTTTTT.

This clone was recorded once. The rearrangement links TRBV11-3 to TRBJ2-7; D remains unclear. Between the trimmed V and J ends, which lost 8 bases and 4 bases, there was a span of 6 bases. CDR3 length: 10 residues. CDR1 is SGHNT and CDR2 is YENEEA in the germline V gene. Here the CDR3 reads CASGKYEQYF. CDR3 sequence (DNA): TGTGCCAGCGGAAAATACGAGCAGTACTTC.

This sequence joins TRBV5-6 and TRBJ1-2, with D possibly matching TRBD1 (5 bases). V shed 0 bases and J shed 3 bases, with 15 bases lying between them. The CDR3 spans 16 residues. Germline CDR1 is SGHDT and CDR2 is YYEEEE. The CDR3 protein is CASSLVRGDPDYGYTF. The CDR3 DNA reads TGTGCCAGCAGCTTGGTTAGGGGAGACCCAGACTATGGCTACACCTTC.

There are a few counts of this clone. This rearrangement joins TRBV28 to TRBJ1-2; possible D gene TRBD1, 5 bases. The V end lost 2 bases, the J end lost 4 bases, and 17 bases lay between the germline ends. Germline V gene sequence: CDR1 MDHEN, CDR2 SYDVKM. The CDR3 is made up of 16 amino acids. CDR3 sequence reads: CASSLTPGEGPYGYTF. The CDR3 DNA is TGTGCCAGCAGTTTAACCCCCGGGGAGGGGCCCTATGGCTACACCTTC.

The rearrangement joins TRBV29-1 to TRBJ1-3; no firm D call. V lost 6 bases and J lost 4, with 10 bases in between. CDR3 size: 12 residues. The germline gives CDR1 SQVTM, CDR2 ANQGSEA. The CDR3 nucleotides are TGCAGCGTGGATGCCGTGGGAAACACCATATATTTT. Protein product: CSVDAVGNTIYF.

The chain links TRBV7-6 to TRBJ1-4; tentative D call: TRBD1 (5 bases). CDR3 length equals 17 residues. The V end was cut by 5 bases, the J end by 0 bases, with 16 bases between. Germline V gene data show CDR1 as SGHVS and CDR2 as FNYEAQ. In DNA, the CDR3 is TGTGCCAGCAGCCTTACCCGACAGCCTGCAACTAATGAAAAACTGTTTTTT. Protein sequence: CASSLTRQPATNEKLFF.

This clone has just a few counts. This chain uses TRBV4-3 with TRBJ1-1; the D gene is possibly TRBD1 (6 bases). With 1 base removed from V and 3 bases from J, the gap between germline ends came to 12 bases. The CDR3 runs 15 residues. Germline CDR1 is LGHNA and CDR2 is YSLEER. The CDR3 is CASSQGTGRDTEAFF. The DNA for the CDR3 is TGCGCCAGCAGCCAAGGTACAGGGCGGGACACTGAAGCTTTCTTT.

This clone was detected only a few times. The V call is TRBV5-6, the J call TRBJ2-2; TRBD1 aligns across 7 bases. This CDR3 is 14 amino acids long. Germline V gene sequence: CDR1 SGHDT, CDR2 YYEEEE. Trimming cost V 2 bases and J 5 bases; bases outside gene matches: 3. CDR3 protein: CASSLQGKTGELFF. DNA for the CDR3: TGTGCCAGCAGCTTACAGGGGAAGACCGGGGAGCTGTTTTTT.

The V and J genes are TRBV2 and TRBJ1-5, with D possibly matching TRBD1 (5 bases). V was trimmed by 7 bases and J by 1 base, leaving 11 bases between them. The germline CDR1 and CDR2 sequences are SNHLY and FYNNEI. CDR3 size: 14 residues. The CDR3 DNA reads TGTGCCAGCACCGGGACGATGAGCAATCAGCCCCAGCATTTT. It specifies CASTGTMSNQPQHF. Together with reference TRBV2 and TRBJ1-5, the CDR3 gives the full variable domain: EPEVTQTPSHQVTQMGQEVILRCVPISNHLYFYWYRQILGQKVEFLVSFYNNEISEKSEIFDDQFSVERPDGSNFTLKIRSTKLEDSAMYFCASTGTMSNQPQHFGDGTRLSIL.

The gene calls are TRBV5-1 and TRBJ2-3, with D tentatively TRBD2 (6 bases). CDR3 length: 14 residues. V was pared by 6 bases and J by 1 base, with 12 bases between. Germline CDR1 and CDR2: SGHRS and YFSETQ. The CDR3 here is CASTRGTGTDTQYF. CDR3 nucleotide sequence: TGCGCCAGCACACGCGGGACGGGCACAGATACGCAGTATTTT.

A few counts support this clone. The V and J genes are TRBV29-1 and TRBJ2-5, with TRBD1 identical over 7 bases. The CDR3 is 12 amino acids. V was pared by 4 bases and J by 4 bases, with 3 bases of the junction left unmatched. Per germline, CDR1 SQVTM and CDR2 ANQGSEA. The CDR3 DNA reads TGCAGCGTTGGAGGGGGCGCAGAGACCCAGTACTTC. Protein sequence: CSVGGGAETQYF. Full variable domain (remainder filled in from reference TRBV29-1 and TRBJ2-5): SAVISQKPSRDICQRGTSLTIQCQVDSQVTMMFWYRQQPGQSLTLIATANQGSEATYESGFVIDKFPISRPNLTFSTLTVSNMSPEDSSIYLCSVGGGAETQYFGPGTRLLVL.

The rearrangement links TRBV19 to TRBJ1-1; no reliable D call. Germline CDR1 is LNHDA and CDR2 is SQIVND (reference sequence). V lost 0 bases and J lost 1, with 6 bases in between. The CDR3 sequence is 14 residues long. The CDR3 coding sequence is TGTGCCAGTAGTATAGATAGCAGGAACACTGAAGCTTTCTTT. Protein: CASSIDSRNTEAFF.

The chain couples TRBV2 to TRBJ1-1; D is unresolved. This CDR3 has 15 residues. Germline CDR1 reads SNHLY; CDR2 reads FYNNEI. The germline V and J ends were trimmed by 2 bases and 8 bases, with 18 bases remaining between them. CDR3 in DNA: TGTGCCAGCAGTGAATATCCGGGGAAAGTCGAAGAAGCTTTCTTT. Amino acids: CASSEYPGKVEEAFF.